These 17 T cell receptor beta chains were sequenced from one sample in a study of shared clonotypes between healthy human individuals. Naivety among CD8 cells was defined by CD45RO negativity and positive CCR7 selection, thereby excluding terminally differentiated effector memory CD45RA+ cells. The data were produced by immunoSEQ multiplex PCR, yet TCRdb's version contains in-frame clones alone and is incomplete. The sample lists roughly 2,000,000 clones, 90% to 95% occurring once. Sequenced sample: naive CD8+ T cells from PBMCs. The receptors derive from a man between 18 and 35 years old in good health. Some clones in this sample may be carry-over from other donors' samples.

This sequence joins TRBV5-5 and TRBJ1-2; no firm D call. The CDR3 is made up of 12 amino acids. Trimming took 3 bases from V and 4 from J, leaving 7 bases between them. Germline CDR1 SGHKS, CDR2 YYEKEE (reference sequence). This chain's CDR3 is CASSSGSYGYTF. The CDR3, as DNA: TGTGCCAGCAGCTCCGGGAGCTATGGCTACACCTTC.

This clone was picked up a small number of times. The rearrangement links TRBV10-3 to TRBJ1-2; no clear D. This CDR3 is built from 15 residues. The V end lost 10 bases, the J end lost 4 bases, and 22 bases lay between the germline ends. Germline lookup yields CDR1 ENHRY and CDR2 SYGVKD. The CDR3 loop is CATTGDGIMVYGYTF. CDR3 DNA sequence: TGTGCCACCACCGGAGACGGGATTATGGTCTATGGCTACACCTTC.

The J gene is TRBJ2-1, the V gene TRBV28; the D call may be TRBD1 or TRBD2 (5 bases each). V was cut by 10 bases and J by 4 bases, with 17 bases left in between. This CDR3 has 14 residues. Looked up from germline, CDR1 is MDHEN and CDR2 is SYDVKM. The CDR3: CATSFGAGYNEQFF. For the CDR3, the DNA is TGTGCCACCTCGTTCGGGGCAGGGTACAATGAGCAGTTCTTC.

Concerning this clone itself: Other DNA sequences of this sample code for an identical CDR3. The V and J genes are TRBV7-9 and TRBJ1-1; D is undetermined. V lost 3 bases to trimming and J lost 3 bases, with 5 bases between them. This CDR3 is built from 12 residues. Per the germline V gene, CDR1 is SEHNR and CDR2 is FQNEAQ (reference sequence). For the CDR3, the DNA is TGTGCCAGCAGCTTGAAGGACACTGAAGCTTTCTTT. Protein sequence: CASSLKDTEAFF.

The rearrangement links TRBV19 to TRBJ2-7; D gene unclear. Between the trimmed V and J ends, which lost 6 bases and 3 bases, there was a span of 12 bases. In germline, CDR1 is LNHDA, CDR2 SQIVND (reference sequence). The CDR3 length is 13 residues. CDR3 protein: CASSLAESYEQYF. The CDR3 nucleotides read TGTGCCAGTAGCCTGGCGGAAAGCTACGAGCAGTACTTC.

This clone was observed a handful of times. In the same sample, other DNA sequences code for this CDR3. The chain uses TRBV29-1 and TRBJ1-1; D remains unclear. The V gene's germline CDR1 is SQVTM and CDR2 ANQGSEA. The CDR3 sequence is 8 residues long. V shed 4 bases and J shed 8 bases, with 2 bases lying between them. CDR3 sequence reads: CSVAEAFF. As DNA, the CDR3 is TGCAGCGTTGCCGAAGCTTTCTTT.

Concerning this clone: Other DNA sequences in this specimen translate into the identical CDR3. The V gene is TRBV4-3, the J gene TRBJ2-2; no clear D. The CDR3 sequence is 14 residues long. Germline loops: CDR1 LGHNA, CDR2 YSLEER. V was clipped by 0 bases and J by 3 bases, with 5 bases between them. CDR3 sequence: CASSQEQDTGELFF. CDR3 nucleotide sequence: TGCGCCAGCAGCCAAGAGCAGGACACCGGGGAGCTGTTTTTT.

J is TRBJ1-2 and V is TRBV19; D may be TRBD1 (5 bases). Germline CDR1 LNHDA, CDR2 SQIVND (reference sequence). Trimming took off 5 bases at V and 1 base at J, with 17 bases between the two ends. The CDR3 spans 16 residues. The CDR3 here is CASSPTRQRFNYGYTF. The CDR3 DNA reads as TGTGCCAGTAGTCCGACAAGACAGAGATTTAACTATGGCTACACCTTC. Complete variable domain (other parts from reference TRBV19 and TRBJ1-2): DGGITQSPKYLFRKEGQNVTLSCEQNLNHDAMYWYRQDPGQGLRLIYYSQIVNDFQKGDIAEGYSVSREKKESFPLTVTSAQKNPTAFYLCASSPTRQRFNYGYTFGSGTRLTVV.

CDR3 nucleotides: TGTGCCAGCAGTTACTCGTCGGGACAGGTCGATTACGAGCAGTACTTC. Protein product: CASSYSSGQVDYEQYF. The rearrangement joins TRBV6-5 to TRBJ2-7, with TRBD1 matching over 8 bases. This CDR3 contains 16 residues. CDR1 MNHEY and CDR2 SVGAGI come from the germline V gene. V shed 0 bases and J 4 bases; nucleotides not matched to a gene: 8.

The rearrangement uses TRBV4-3 and TRBJ1-2; 9 nucleotides align to TRBD1. The CDR3 runs to 14 residues. Germline assignment: CDR1 LGHNA and CDR2 YSLEER. Losses at the gene ends were 4 bases for V and 5 bases for J; bases not matched to a gene: 5. CDR3 region: CASSPPGQGYGYTF. The CDR3 coding sequence is TGCGCCAGCAGCCCTCCGGGACAGGGTTATGGCTACACCTTC.

CDR3 in amino acids: CASSPLGTATPFGQYF. In DNA form, the CDR3 reads TGTGCCAGCAGCCCGCTTGGGACAGCCACCCCGTTCGGGCAGTACTTC. This sequence joins TRBV5-4 and TRBJ2-7, with 7 bases identical to TRBD1. The CDR3 is 16 amino acids. V shed 4 bases, J shed 9 bases, and the junction held 19 bases outside the gene matches. CDR1 and CDR2 from the germline V gene are SGHNT and YYREEE (reference sequence).

In its sample, this clone was seen once. This chain links TRBV16 with TRBJ2-1; TRBD1 matches at 8 bases. The CDR3 sequence is 15 residues long. V was pared by 5 bases and J by 1 base, with 4 bases of the junction left unmatched. The germline gives CDR1 KGHSY, CDR2 FQNENV. CDR3 sequence: CASSADRGSYNEQFF. The CDR3 DNA follows: TGTGCCAGCAGCGCCGACAGGGGTTCCTACAATGAGCAGTTCTTC.

V and J are TRBV4-3 and TRBJ2-3; either TRBD1 or TRBD2 may fit D (5 bases each). CDR1 is LGHNA, CDR2 YSLEER, per germline. This CDR3 region has 13 residues. V lost 4 bases, J lost 5 bases, and 10 bases lay in between. This chain's CDR3 is CASSRDRLDTQYF. CDR3 in DNA: TGCGCCAGCAGCCGGGACCGGCTAGATACGCAGTATTTT.

V is TRBV4-2 and J is TRBJ2-7, with D uncertain. Germline CDR1 and CDR2: LGHNA and YNFKEQ. This CDR3 region has 14 residues. V was cut by 0 bases and J by 2 bases, with 8 bases left in between. CDR3 DNA: TGTGCCAGCAGCCAAGAGGGGATCCCCTACGAGCAGTACTTC. It is translated as CASSQEGIPYEQYF.

The chain is built from TRBV5-4 and TRBJ2-3; no definite D call. Germline V gene data show CDR1 as SGHNT and CDR2 as YYREEE (reference sequence). The CDR3 spans 13 residues. The V gene lost 2 bases and the J gene lost 2 bases, with 6 bases spanning the gap. The CDR3 DNA reads TGTGCCAGCAGCTTTGCGGCCACAGATACGCAGTATTTT. Translation: CASSFAATDTQYF.

This chain joins TRBV20-1 and TRBJ1-1; D remains unclear. The germline CDR1 and CDR2 sequences are DFQATT and SNEGSKA (reference sequence). The V end lost 3 bases, the J end lost 8 bases, and 4 bases lay between the germline ends. The CDR3 totals 9 residues. For the CDR3, the DNA is TGCAGTGCTAGCCTCGAAGCTTTCTTT. It translates to CSASLEAFF.

This chain links TRBV4-1 with TRBJ2-1; the D gene is possibly TRBD2 (5 bases). Trimming shortened V by 5 bases and J by 13 bases, and 21 bases separated the two germline ends. Germline CDR1 reads MGHRA; CDR2 reads YSYEKL. This CDR3 region has 14 residues. CDR3 in amino acids: CASSGLAKVRVQFF. CDR3 sequence (DNA): TGCGCCAGCAGCGGTCTAGCCAAAGTTAGGGTTCAGTTCTTC.